This TCR beta chain was sequenced during a study of T cell responses to AZD1222 COVID-19 vaccine. As concerns this clone: The antigen is undetermined. The sample has other DNA sequences that encode this CDR3 too.

The CDR3 extends over 14 amino acids. Germline CDR1 reads SGHAT; CDR2 reads FQNNGV. Trimming took 1 base from V and 0 from J, leaving 6 bases between them. Using immunoSEQ multiplex PCR, the repertoire was profiled, and TCRdb retains in-frame clones only, with some absent. Of roughly 120,000 clones detected, roughly 86% appear once; the ten largest clones hold around 12%. Study findings and constraints: Clonal diversity was possibly underestimated, and the donors were mostly white British, with more females. As reported, nearly half of all spike-specific TCRs target variant regions that are unmutated.

J is TRBJ2-5 and V is TRBV11-2, with D possibly TRBD2 on 6 matching bases. The clonotype comes from an adult in good health. This sample comprised peripheral blood, obtained on day 0 of AZD1222 vaccination. CDR3 DNA sequence: TGTGCCAGCAGCTTAGGGACTAACCAAGAGACCCAGTACTTC. It specifies CASSLGTNQETQYF. Supplemented by reference TRBV11-2 and TRBJ2-5, the full variable domain reads EAGVAQSPRYKIIEKRQSVAFWCNPISGHATLYWYQQILGQGPKLLIQFQNNGVVDDSQLPKDRFSAERLKGVDSTLKIQPAKLEDSAVYLCASSLGTNQETQYFGPGTRLLVL.